This is a list of T cell receptor beta chains from one sample in a study of identical twins. TCRdb recomputed calls from the 5' RACE reads with MiXCR, one row per CDR3 protein. Seen here are 200,000 to 300,000 distinct CDR3 sequences, over 9.5% observed once, and the top ten hold over 8%. The sample was memory T cells sorted from blood. These TCRs come from a man aged 45-65 years in good health. CDR3s include the opening cysteine and the closing phenylalanine or tryptophan. Each record gives: D gene, V gene, J gene, clone size, CDR3 DNA, CDR3 protein. D genes are given only for firm matches. Expanded clones get a size class; other rows say once, few or many, or leave the size out.

>.|TRBV5-1|TRBJ2-2|medium-sized
TGCGCCAGCAGCTTGAGCGTTACAGGAGGCACCGGGGAGCTGTTTTTT
CASSLSVTGGTGELFF
>.|TRBV7-2|TRBJ1-5|many
TGTGCCAGCAGCTTACGGACGGGGAGCAATCAGCCCCAGCATTTT
CASSLRTGSNQPQHF
>.|TRBV27|TRBJ2-7|.
TGTGCCAGCAGTGAGAGAGCCGGAGGCTACGAGCAGTACTTC
CASSERAGGYEQYF
>.|TRBV4-1|TRBJ2-7|many
TGCGCCAGCAGCCACCAGACAGATTCCTACGAGCAGTACTTC
CASSHQTDSYEQYF
>.|TRBV9|TRBJ1-2|many
TGTGCCAGCAGCGTAGGGCAACATCCGAACTATGGCTACACCTTC
CASSVGQHPNYGYTF
>TRBD1|TRBV10-3|TRBJ1-2|many
TGTGCCATCGTAAAGGACAGGGGGTCTGGGTATGGCTACACCTTC
CAIVKDRGSGYGYTF
>TRBD1|TRBV29-1|TRBJ2-5|few
TGCAGCGTTTACGGGACAGGAGTTGAGGAGACCCAGTACTTC
CSVYGTGVEETQYF
>.|TRBV4-1|TRBJ1-1|many
TGCGCCAGCAGCCAAGACAGATTAAACACTGAAGCTTTCTTT
CASSQDRLNTEAFF
>TRBD2|TRBV20-1|TRBJ2-1|.
TGCAGTGCTAGATCCCCTTTCGGGACTAGCGGAAATGGGGCCTACAATGAGCAGTTCTTC
CSARSPFGTSGNGAYNEQFF
>.|TRBV18|TRBJ1-1|.
TGTGCCAGCTCACCGTCGCAAACCATGAACACTGAAGCTTTCTTT
CASSPSQTMNTEAFF
>.|TRBV7-2|TRBJ1-2|few
TGTGCCAGCAGCCCTTCCTCCCAAAACTATGGCTACACCTTC
CASSPSSQNYGYTF
>TRBD1|TRBV3-1|TRBJ2-5|few
TGTGCCAGCAGCCAAGTAGGGACAGCCCAAGAGACCCAGTACTTC
CASSQVGTAQETQYF
>TRBD2|TRBV20-1|TRBJ2-3|.
TGCAGTGCCAGCTCCCCCAGGACTAGTCGCACAGATACGCAGTATTTT
CSASSPRTSRTDTQYF
>.|TRBV5-1|TRBJ2-4|few
TGCGCCAGCAGCCAACTGGATGGCGGAAACATTCAGTACTTC
CASSQLDGGNIQYF
>.|TRBV28|TRBJ2-7|many
TGTGCCAGCAAGGGCCTGACCACGGTTCTAAGGGAGCAGTACTTC
CASKGLTTVLREQYF
>.|TRBV5-6|TRBJ1-2|many
TGTGCCAGCAGCATGGTGGGGCGGGACTATGGCTACACCTTC
CASSMVGRDYGYTF
>TRBD2|TRBV6-5|TRBJ2-7|many
TGTGCCAGCAGTTACTCTCCGGGGGGAGCAAGCGAGCAGTACTTC
CASSYSPGGASEQYF
>.|TRBV27|TRBJ1-1|many
TGTGCCAGCAGTAGGGTCGGATTGCACGGGGGGTACACTGAAGCTTTCTTT
CASSRVGLHGGYTEAFF
>TRBD1|TRBV20-1|TRBJ2-3|once
TGCAGTGCTAGAGGGACAGGGGGCACAAATACGCAGTATTTT
CSARGTGGTNTQYF
>TRBD2|TRBV19|TRBJ2-1|few
TGTGCCAGTAGTACCTCAGGGATAGCGGGACCTTACAATGAGCAGTTCTTC
CASSTSGIAGPYNEQFF
>TRBD2|TRBV20-1|TRBJ2-3|.
TGCAGTGCTAAGGGACTAGCGGGCACAGATACGCAGTATTTT
CSAKGLAGTDTQYF
>TRBD2|TRBV4-3|TRBJ2-1|many
TGCGCCAGCAGCCAAGGAACAGGGACGGCTAGCGGGAACCGGTTCTTC
CASSQGTGTASGNRFF
>.|TRBV7-2|TRBJ2-5|many
TGTGCCAGCAGCTTTACCAGGCAAGAGACCCAGTACTTC
CASSFTRQETQYF
>TRBD1|TRBV13|TRBJ2-1|few
TGTGCCAGCAGCTCCCGGGACAGGGCCGTCAATGAGCAGTTCTTC
CASSSRDRAVNEQFF
>.|TRBV5-6|TRBJ2-7|few
TGTGCCAGCAGCTTTCTCTACTCCTACGAGCAGTACTTC
CASSFLYSYEQYF
>.|TRBV24-1|TRBJ1-5|many
TGTGCCACCAGTGACAGTCGAGGCGTTCCCAATCAGCCCCAGCATTTT
CATSDSRGVPNQPQHF
>TRBD2|TRBV7-2|TRBJ2-3|few
TGTGCCAGCAGCTTAGCCCCCGCGGGGGGAGGCGCAGATACGCAGTATTTT
CASSLAPAGGGADTQYF
>.|TRBV10-3|TRBJ2-7|.
TGTGCCATCCAGGACAAGTACTACGAGCAGTACTTC
CAIQDKYYEQYF
>TRBD2|TRBV3-1|TRBJ2-1|many
TGTGCCAGCAGCCACAGAGCGGGGAGCTCCTACAATGAGCAGTTCTTC
CASSHRAGSSYNEQFF
>.|TRBV29-1|TRBJ1-1|few
TGCAGCGCCAAAGGGGGGGGCCTAAACACTGAAGCTTTCTTT
CSAKGGGLNTEAFF
>.|TRBV20-1|TRBJ1-1|many
TGCAGTGCTTCCTATGCAGCCGCGGGGAACACTGAAGCTTTCTTT
CSASYAAAGNTEAFF
>TRBD1|TRBV4-3|TRBJ2-3|few
TGCGCCAGCAGCCAAGAGGGACAGGGCGAAGATACGCAGTATTTT
CASSQEGQGEDTQYF
>.|TRBV4-1|TRBJ2-5|few
TGCGCCAGCAGCCAAGGCCTAAGGGAGACCCAGTACTTC
CASSQGLRETQYF
>TRBD1|TRBV5-1|TRBJ2-6|.
TGCGCCAGCAGCCCGGGACAGACCTCTGGGGCCAACGTCCTGACTTTC
CASSPGQTSGANVLTF
>.|TRBV29-1|TRBJ2-5|.
TGCAGCGTTGAAAACAGACAAGAGACCCAGTACTTC
CSVENRQETQYF
>.|TRBV7-6|TRBJ2-7|few
TGTGCCAGCAGCACACCATACAGCGAGCAGTACTTC
CASSTPYSEQYF
>TRBD1|TRBV11-2|TRBJ2-7|many
TGTGCCAGCAGCACTTCGACAGGGGGCTACGAGCAGTACTTC
CASSTSTGGYEQYF
>.|TRBV11-2|TRBJ1-1|.
TGTGCCAGCACCCTGGCCGGGGGCCCTTTGAACACTGAAGCTTTCTTT
CASTLAGGPLNTEAFF
>.|TRBV4-3|TRBJ2-5|few
TGCGCCAGCAGCCAAGAATGGACCGGGTTCGGAGGGGAGACCCAGTACTTC
CASSQEWTGFGGETQYF
>.|TRBV7-2|TRBJ2-7|many
TGTGCCAGCAGCCCCAACATCTACGAGCAGTACTTC
CASSPNIYEQYF